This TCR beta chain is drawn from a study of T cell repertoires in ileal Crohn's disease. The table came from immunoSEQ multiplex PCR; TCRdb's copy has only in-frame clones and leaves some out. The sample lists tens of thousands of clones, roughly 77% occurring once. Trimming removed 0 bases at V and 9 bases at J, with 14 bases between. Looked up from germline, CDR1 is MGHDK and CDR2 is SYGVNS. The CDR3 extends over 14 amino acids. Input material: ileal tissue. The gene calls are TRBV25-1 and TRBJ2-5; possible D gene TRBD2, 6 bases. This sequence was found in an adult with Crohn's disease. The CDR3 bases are TGTGCCAGCAGTGAATATGGGAGGAGGGGAGCCCAGTACTTC. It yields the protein CASSEYGRRGAQYF.